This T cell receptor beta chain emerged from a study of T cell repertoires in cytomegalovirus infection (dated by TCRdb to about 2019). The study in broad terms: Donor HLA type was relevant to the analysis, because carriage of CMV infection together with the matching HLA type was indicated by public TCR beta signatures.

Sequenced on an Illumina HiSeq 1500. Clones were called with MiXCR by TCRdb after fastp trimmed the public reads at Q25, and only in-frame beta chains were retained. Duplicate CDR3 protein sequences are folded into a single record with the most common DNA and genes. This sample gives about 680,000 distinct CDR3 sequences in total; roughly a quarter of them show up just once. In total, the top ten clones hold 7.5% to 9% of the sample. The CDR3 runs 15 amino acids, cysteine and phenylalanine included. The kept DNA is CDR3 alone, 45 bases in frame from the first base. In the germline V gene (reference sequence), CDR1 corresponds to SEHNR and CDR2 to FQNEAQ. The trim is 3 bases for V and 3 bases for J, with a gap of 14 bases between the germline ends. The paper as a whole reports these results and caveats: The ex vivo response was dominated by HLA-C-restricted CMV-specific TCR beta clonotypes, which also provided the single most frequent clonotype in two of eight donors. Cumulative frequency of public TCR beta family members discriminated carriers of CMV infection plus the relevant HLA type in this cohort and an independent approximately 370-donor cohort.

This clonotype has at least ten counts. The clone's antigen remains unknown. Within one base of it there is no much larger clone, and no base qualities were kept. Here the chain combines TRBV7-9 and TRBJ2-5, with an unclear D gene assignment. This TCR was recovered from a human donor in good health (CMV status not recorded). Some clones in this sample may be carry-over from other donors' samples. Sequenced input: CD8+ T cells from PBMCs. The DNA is TGTGCCAGCAGCTTGCCCGACGTGATTGAAGAGACCCAGTACTTC. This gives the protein CASSLPDVIEETQYF.